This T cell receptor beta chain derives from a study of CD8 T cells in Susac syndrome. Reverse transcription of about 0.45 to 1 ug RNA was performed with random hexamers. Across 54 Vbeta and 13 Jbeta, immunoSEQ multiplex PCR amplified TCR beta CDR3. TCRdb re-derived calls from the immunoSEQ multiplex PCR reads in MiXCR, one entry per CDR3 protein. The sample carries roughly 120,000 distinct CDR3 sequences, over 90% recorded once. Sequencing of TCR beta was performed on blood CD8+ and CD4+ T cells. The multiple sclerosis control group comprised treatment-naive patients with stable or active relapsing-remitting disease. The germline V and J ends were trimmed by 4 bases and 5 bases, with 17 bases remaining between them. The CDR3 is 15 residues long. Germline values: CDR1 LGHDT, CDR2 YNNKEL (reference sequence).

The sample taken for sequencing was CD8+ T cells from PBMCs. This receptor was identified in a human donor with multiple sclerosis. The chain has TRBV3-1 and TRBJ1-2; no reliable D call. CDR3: CASSPMAPSGYGYTF. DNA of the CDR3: TGTGCCAGCAGCCCAATGGCCCCCTCGGGGTATGGCTACACCTTC.